Listed here are 23 T cell receptor beta chains from one sample, sequenced in a study of a mutant IDH1 vaccine in newly diagnosed glioma (dated by TCRdb to 2020 to 2022). These TCRs' antigens remain unknown. Interpreted using the paper, the time point label stands for: week 11, during vaccination. Each vaccine dose was 300 ug of a 20-mer mutant IDH1 peptide in Montanide, given subcutaneously with topical imiquimod. Receptors were amplified or captured by the immunoSEQ multiplex PCR assay. TCRdb took this table from immuneACCESS and kept in-frame rearrangements with V and J called. Such tables lack part of the clones; where checked against another copy, unresolved V genes explain under half of the gap, and the rest is unexplained. The sample records 23,000 or so clones, about 80% of which are singletons. The ten biggest clones cover about 8.2% of the sample. Source: PBMCs, taken from a glioma patient whose treatment included an IDH1 peptide vaccine. Every receptor here comes from a man aged 35 to 55 with glioma.

This sequence joins TRBV9 and TRBJ1-1; D uncertain. V was pared by 0 bases and J by 6 bases, with 9 bases between. The CDR3 consists of 13 residues. Germline CDR1 reads SGDLS; CDR2 reads YYNGEE. The CDR3 region has the DNA TGTGCCAGCAGCGTAGCGGGAGGCGCTGAAGCTTTCTTT. It codes for CASSVAGGAEAFF.

The V gene is TRBV2, the J gene TRBJ2-5; 9 nucleotides agree with TRBD2. Trimming cost V 6 bases and J 5 bases; bases outside gene matches: 7. CDR1 and CDR2 (germline): SNHLY, FYNNEI. CDR3 length: 14 residues. The CDR3 protein is CASRLAGLGETQYF. The DNA of the CDR3 is TGTGCCAGCAGACTAGCGGGTCTGGGGGAGACCCAGTACTTC. The full variable domain, rest sourced from reference TRBV2 and TRBJ2-5, is EPEVTQTPSHQVTQMGQEVILRCVPISNHLYFYWYRQILGQKVEFLVSFYNNEISEKSEIFDDQFSVERPDGSNFTLKIRSTKLEDSAMYFCASRLAGLGETQYFGPGTRLLVL.

The chain is built from TRBV5-6 and TRBJ2-4; D is uncertain. V was clipped by 3 bases and J by 0 bases, with 10 bases between them. Germline V gene lookup returns CDR1 SGHDT and CDR2 YYEEEE. CDR3 length equals 15 residues. The CDR3 region has the DNA TGTGCCAGCAGCTCTGGGTCCATAGCCAAAAACATTCAGTACTTC. Amino acids: CASSSGSIAKNIQYF.

V usage is TRBV11-3 and J usage is TRBJ2-1; D possibly corresponds to TRBD2 (5 bases). Trimming took 1 base from V and 8 from J, leaving 15 bases between them. CDR1 is SGHNT, CDR2 YENEEA, per germline. CDR3 size: 15 residues. CDR3 sequence (DNA): TGTGCCAGCAGCTTAGGTGAGGGTCGCAATCATGAGCAGTTCTTC. Its protein is CASSLGEGRNHEQFF.

The chain couples TRBV7-2 to TRBJ1-3; D gene uncertain. CDR1 is SGHTA, CDR2 FQGNSA, per germline. CDR3 size: 17 residues. V shed 2 bases and J shed 8 bases, with 22 bases lying between them. The CDR3 loop is CASSLSSIVLTFDTIYF. Written as DNA, the CDR3 is TGTGCCAGCAGCTTAAGTTCAATCGTACTAACGTTCGACACCATATATTTT.

This clone was counted a single time. The genes are TRBV6-1 and TRBJ2-7, with D unresolved. The CDR3 totals 13 residues. V lost 2 bases, J lost 0 bases, and 5 bases lay in between. The germline V gene encodes CDR1 MNHNS and CDR2 SASEGT. CDR3 residues: CASSELSSYEQYV. The CDR3 nucleotides are TGTGCCAGCAGTGAACTGAGCTCCTACGAGCAGTACGTC.

The CDR3 region is CASSEATVGTEAFF. In DNA form, the CDR3 reads TGTGCCAGCAGTGAAGCGACGGTGGGCACTGAAGCTTTCTTT. The chain uses TRBV6-1 and TRBJ1-1; D gene uncertain. Germline-derived CDR1 and CDR2 are MNHNS and SASEGT. V shed 0 bases and J shed 4 bases, with 9 bases lying between them. The CDR3 runs 14 residues.

The chain employs TRBV5-4 and TRBJ2-7; 7 bases align to TRBD1. Trimming removed 4 bases from V and 4 bases from J; junction bases left unmatched: 2. This CDR3 contains 12 residues. Germline assignment: CDR1 SGHNT and CDR2 YYREEE (reference sequence). The CDR3 loop is CASSRDRYEQYF. The CDR3 nucleotides are TGTGCCAGCAGCAGGGACAGATACGAGCAGTACTTC.

The chain joins TRBV27 to TRBJ2-1; 8 bases are shared with TRBD2. Germline CDR1 reads MNHEY; CDR2 reads SMNVEV (reference sequence). This CDR3 has 14 residues. V lost 10 bases and J lost 0; bases outside the gene matches: 5. CDR3 DNA sequence: TGTGCCACCCGGGGACTAGACTCCTACAATGAGCAGTTCTTC. Translating gives CATRGLDSYNEQFF.

This rearrangement joins TRBV5-5 to TRBJ2-4, with D perhaps TRBD2 (7 bases). Germline V gene sequence: CDR1 SGHKS, CDR2 YYEKEE (reference sequence). The V end was cut by 4 bases, the J end by 9 bases, with 17 bases between. The CDR3 length is 14 residues. The DNA of the CDR3 is TGTGCCAGCAGCCCCGACGGGGGGACAAGCATTCAGTACTTC. It translates to CASSPDGGTSIQYF.

This chain connects TRBV5-1 to TRBJ2-3, with TRBD1 matching over 7 bases. CDR1 is SGHRS and CDR2 is YFSETQ in the germline V gene. The CDR3 totals 16 residues. Losses at the gene ends were 4 bases for V and 3 bases for J; bases not matched to a gene: 11. The CDR3 is CASSPGWTGETDTQYF. CDR3 bases: TGCGCCAGCAGCCCGGGCTGGACAGGAGAGACAGATACGCAGTATTTT. The full variable domain, rest sourced from reference TRBV5-1 and TRBJ2-3, is KAGVTQTPRYLIKTRGQQVTLSCSPISGHRSVSWYQQTPGQGLQFLFEYFSETQRNKGNFPGRFSGRQFSNSRSEMNVSTLELGDSALYLCASSPGWTGETDTQYFGPGTRLTVL.

This chain joins TRBV6-5 and TRBJ1-5, with TRBD1 matching over 9 bases. In germline, CDR1 is MNHEY, CDR2 SVGAGI. The CDR3 contains 15 residues. The V segment lost 2 bases and the J segment 2 bases; nucleotides outside the gene matches: 1. This CDR3 reads CASSYTGGGNQPQHF. The CDR3 DNA follows: TGTGCCAGCAGTTACACAGGGGGCGGCAATCAGCCCCAGCATTTT.

The CDR3 DNA reads as TGTGCCAGCAGCCCCGGGGACACTGAAGCTTTCTTT. This translates into CASSPGDTEAFF. V is TRBV5-6 and J is TRBJ1-1; unclear D gene. V shed 4 bases and J shed 3 bases, with 7 bases lying between them. The CDR3 extends over 12 amino acids. In germline, CDR1 is SGHDT, CDR2 YYEEEE.

The chain joins TRBV29-1 to TRBJ2-5, with 9 nucleotides matching TRBD1. Trimming at V came to 3 bases and at J to 3 bases, leaving 2 bases not matched to a gene. Germline V CDR1 and CDR2: SQVTM, ANQGSEA. The CDR3 extends over 13 amino acids. In DNA, the CDR3 is TGCAGCGTTGATGGGACAGGGAAAGAGACCCAGTACTTC. Encoded protein: CSVDGTGKETQYF.

This sequence joins TRBV7-6 and TRBJ2-1; the D gene is possibly TRBD2 (6 bases). Deletions cut 6 bases from V and 9 bases from J, with 21 bases between. Looked up from germline, CDR1 is SGHVS and CDR2 is FNYEAQ. CDR3 length equals 15 residues. CDR3 in amino acids: CASRGGTERRGEQFF. Here the CDR3 DNA reads TGTGCCAGCAGGGGCGGTACCGAAAGGAGGGGTGAGCAGTTCTTC.

This chain links TRBV19 with TRBJ1-6; the match to TRBD1 covers 7 bases. Germline V CDR1 and CDR2: LNHDA, SQIVND (reference sequence). Trimming at V came to 5 bases and at J to 7 bases, leaving 8 bases not matched to a gene. CDR3 length: 15 residues. Here the CDR3 reads CASSLRDRENSPLHF. For the CDR3, the DNA is TGTGCCAGTAGTCTACGCGACAGGGAGAATTCACCCCTCCACTTT.

The chain is built from TRBV4-2 and TRBJ2-1; 9 positions match TRBD2. V lost 0 bases to trimming and J lost 4 bases; unmatched junction nucleotides: 4. Per germline, CDR1 LGHNA and CDR2 YNFKEQ. CDR3 length: 16 residues. CDR3 nucleotides: TGTGCCAGCAGCCAAGAAGGCGGGAGGGCTTACAATGAGCAGTTCTTC. It translates to CASSQEGGRAYNEQFF.

The chain carries TRBV5-1 and TRBJ2-7, with 7 bases identical to TRBD1. Looked up from germline, CDR1 is SGHRS and CDR2 is YFSETQ. This CDR3 has 19 residues. Trimming at V came to 1 base and at J to 3 bases, leaving 19 bases not matched to a gene. The CDR3 is CASSLYHLGLEGAHYEQYF. Written as DNA, the CDR3 is TGCGCCAGCAGCTTGTATCATTTAGGCTTAGAGGGGGCCCACTACGAGCAGTACTTC.

V is TRBV2 and J is TRBJ2-5; TRBD1 matches 11 bases. CDR1 and CDR2 (germline): SNHLY, FYNNEI. V dropped 9 bases and J dropped 1; count of bases not matched to a gene: 4. This CDR3 is built from 14 residues. CDR3 in amino acids: CASLDRGPQETQYF. The CDR3 DNA follows: TGTGCCAGTCTGGACAGGGGGCCCCAAGAGACCCAGTACTTC.

J is TRBJ2-1 and V is TRBV7-2; 12 positions match TRBD2. Germline V gene data show CDR1 as SGHTA and CDR2 as FQGNSA. This CDR3 region has 16 residues. The ends lost 4 bases at V and 5 bases at J; junction bases unmatched: 6. The CDR3 coding sequence is TGTGCCAGCAGCTGGATTCTAGCGGGAGGGAACAATGAGCAGTTCTTC. Its protein is CASSWILAGGNNEQFF.

The CDR3 nucleotides are TGTGCCTGGAGTTGGGGGGACACTGAAGCTTTCTTT. As protein: CAWSWGDTEAFF. V is TRBV30 and J is TRBJ1-1; tentative D call: TRBD1 (5 bases). The CDR3 is 12 residues long. Germline V gene sequence: CDR1 GTSNPN, CDR2 SVGIG (reference sequence). V was cut by 2 bases and J by 3 bases, with 7 bases left in between.

This clone was observed a single time. The chain has TRBV6-4 and TRBJ2-1, with D possibly TRBD2 on 6 matching bases. The CDR3 is 16 residues long. Trimming pared 4 bases from V and 1 base from J, leaving 14 bases between. Germline CDR1 and CDR2: MRHNA and SNTAGT. CDR3: CASSVQGAGSYNEQFF. For the CDR3, the DNA is TGTGCCAGCAGTGTTCAGGGAGCGGGTTCCTACAATGAGCAGTTCTTC.

This chain links TRBV4-1 with TRBJ1-6; D gene ambiguous. CDR1 is MGHRA and CDR2 is YSYEKL in the germline V gene. CDR3 length: 13 residues. V dropped 1 base and J dropped 13 bases, with 11 bases sitting between them. The CDR3 coding sequence is TGCGCCAGCAGCCAAGGTGTTCCTTGGCCCCTCCACTTT. It encodes CASSQGVPWPLHF.